This T cell receptor (beta chain) came from a study of patients and donors after allogeneic stem cell transplantation. A single record per CDR3 protein comes from TCRdb applying MiXCR to the RT-PCR reads. The sample lists about 74,000 distinct CDR3 sequences, about a quarter occurring once. Only a few counts were recorded for this clonotype. The CDR3 has 13 residues. Germline assignment: CDR1 MNHEY and CDR2 SVGEGT. V dropped 0 bases and J dropped 3 bases, with 6 bases sitting between them. Input material: blood, either unsorted or a sorted T cell fraction (not recorded which). The rearrangement uses TRBV6-2 or TRBV6-3 and TRBJ2-7; unclear D gene. This TCR came from a human donor who was either an allogeneic HSCT recipient or a stem cell or donor lymphocyte infusion donor (not recorded which). It is not recorded whose cells these are; they may come from a transplant donor. CDR3 nucleotides: TGTGCCAGCAGTTACTCTAACAACTACGAGCAGTACTTC. It is translated as CASSYSNNYEQYF.